This T cell receptor beta chain was obtained from a study of cytomegalovirus exposure and HLA in healthy donors. Study overall: The 550 to 700 first-cohort repertoires and the 120 or so validation repertoires shared the same platform, a later analysis reported.

With 5 bases removed from V and 1 base from J, the gap between germline ends came to 14 bases. Germline CDR1 reads GTSNPN; CDR2 reads SVGIG (reference sequence). CDR3 length: 14 residues. Sequencing was performed with immunoSEQ multiplex PCR; in TCRdb, only in-frame clones are kept and a portion is missing. The table records some 170,000 clones, more than 70% of them present only once. The TCR was taken from a man aged 30 to 45 in good health and CMV-seropositive. This chain joins TRBV30 and TRBJ1-1, with a tentative D call TRBD1 (6 bases). Sequenced input: PBMCs. CDR3 DNA: TGTGCCTGGGGACAGCGTGGAAGGAACACTGAAGCTTTCTTT. This sequence encodes CAWGQRGRNTEAFF.